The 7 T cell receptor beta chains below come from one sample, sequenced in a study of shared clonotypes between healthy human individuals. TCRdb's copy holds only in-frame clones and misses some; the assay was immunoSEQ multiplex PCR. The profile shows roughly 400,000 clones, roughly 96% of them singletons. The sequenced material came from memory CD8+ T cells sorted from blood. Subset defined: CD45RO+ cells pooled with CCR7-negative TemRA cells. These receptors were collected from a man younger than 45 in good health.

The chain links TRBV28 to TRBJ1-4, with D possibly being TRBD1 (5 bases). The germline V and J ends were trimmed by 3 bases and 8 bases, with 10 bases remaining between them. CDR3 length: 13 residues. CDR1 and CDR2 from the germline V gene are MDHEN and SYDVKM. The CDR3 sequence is CASSFGGEEKLFF. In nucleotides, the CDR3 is TGTGCCAGCAGTTTCGGGGGGGAGGAAAAACTGTTTTTT.

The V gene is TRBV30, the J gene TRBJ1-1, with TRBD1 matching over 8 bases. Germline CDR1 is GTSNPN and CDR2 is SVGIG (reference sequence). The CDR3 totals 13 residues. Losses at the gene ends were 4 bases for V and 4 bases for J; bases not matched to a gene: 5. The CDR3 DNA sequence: TGTGCCTGGAAACAGGGGGTACTCACTGAAGCTTTCTTT. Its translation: CAWKQGVLTEAFF.

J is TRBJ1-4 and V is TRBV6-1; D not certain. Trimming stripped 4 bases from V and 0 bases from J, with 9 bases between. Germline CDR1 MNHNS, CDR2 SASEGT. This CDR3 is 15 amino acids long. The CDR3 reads CASSAQHSTNEKLFF. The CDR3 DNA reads TGTGCCAGCAGTGCCCAACACTCAACTAATGAAAAACTGTTTTTT.

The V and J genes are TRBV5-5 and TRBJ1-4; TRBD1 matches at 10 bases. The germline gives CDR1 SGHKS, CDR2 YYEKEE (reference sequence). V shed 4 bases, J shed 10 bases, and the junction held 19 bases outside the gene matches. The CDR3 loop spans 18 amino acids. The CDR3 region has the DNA TGTGCCAGCAGCCCCGCACCCCTTTGGGGACAGGGGTCGCTAAAACTGTTTTTT. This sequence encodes CASSPAPLWGQGSLKLFF.

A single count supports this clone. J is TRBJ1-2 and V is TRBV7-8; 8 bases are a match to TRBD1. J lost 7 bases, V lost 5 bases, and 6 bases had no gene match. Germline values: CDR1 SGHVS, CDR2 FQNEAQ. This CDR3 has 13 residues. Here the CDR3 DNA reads TGTGCCAGCAGCGGGGACAGGATAGGTGGCTACACCTTC. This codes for CASSGDRIGGYTF.

The CDR3 sequence is CASSFDFPGLRFF. The CDR3 region has the DNA TGCGCCAGCAGCTTCGACTTTCCTGGGCTACGGTTTTTT. The chain recombines TRBV5-1 with TRBJ2-2; no clear D gene. Germline V lookup: CDR1 SGHRS, CDR2 YFSETQ. This CDR3 is 13 amino acids long. Between the trimmed V and J ends, which lost 2 bases and 16 bases, there was a span of 18 bases.

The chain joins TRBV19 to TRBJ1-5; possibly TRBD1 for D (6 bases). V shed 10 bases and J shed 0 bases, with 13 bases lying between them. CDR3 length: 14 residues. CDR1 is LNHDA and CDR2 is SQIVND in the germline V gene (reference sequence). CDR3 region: CATKDRLSNQPQHF. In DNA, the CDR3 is TGTGCCACCAAGGACAGACTTAGCAATCAGCCCCAGCATTTT.